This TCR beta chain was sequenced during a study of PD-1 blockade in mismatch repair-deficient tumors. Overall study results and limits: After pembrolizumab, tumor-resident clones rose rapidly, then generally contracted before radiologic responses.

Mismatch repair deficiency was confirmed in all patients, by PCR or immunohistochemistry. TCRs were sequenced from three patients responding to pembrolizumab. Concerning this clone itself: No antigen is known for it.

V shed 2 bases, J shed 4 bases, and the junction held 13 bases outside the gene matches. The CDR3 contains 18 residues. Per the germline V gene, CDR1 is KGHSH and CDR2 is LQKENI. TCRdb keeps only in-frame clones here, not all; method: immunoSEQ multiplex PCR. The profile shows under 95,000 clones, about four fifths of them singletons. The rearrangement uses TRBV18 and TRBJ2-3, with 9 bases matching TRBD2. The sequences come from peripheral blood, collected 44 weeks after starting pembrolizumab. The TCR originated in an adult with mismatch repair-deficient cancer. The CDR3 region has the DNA TGTGCCAGCTCACCAATAGGGCGGGCTAGCGGGACCCCAGATACGCAGTATTTT. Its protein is CASSPIGRASGTPDTQYF.